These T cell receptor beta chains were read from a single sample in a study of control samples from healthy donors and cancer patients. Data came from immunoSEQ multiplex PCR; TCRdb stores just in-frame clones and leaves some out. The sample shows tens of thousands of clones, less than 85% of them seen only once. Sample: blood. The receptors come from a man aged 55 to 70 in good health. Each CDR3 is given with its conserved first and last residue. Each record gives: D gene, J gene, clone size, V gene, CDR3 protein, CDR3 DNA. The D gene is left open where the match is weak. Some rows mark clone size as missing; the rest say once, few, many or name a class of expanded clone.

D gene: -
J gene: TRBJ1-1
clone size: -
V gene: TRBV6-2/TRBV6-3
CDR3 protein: CASSPGGQHTEAFF
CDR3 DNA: TGTGCCAGCAGTCCCGGGGGTCAGCACACTGAAGCTTTCTTT

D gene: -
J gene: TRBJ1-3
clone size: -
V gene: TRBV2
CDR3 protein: CASSVPGSGNTIYF
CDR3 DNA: TGTGCCAGCAGTGTGCCTGGCTCTGGAAACACCATATATTTT

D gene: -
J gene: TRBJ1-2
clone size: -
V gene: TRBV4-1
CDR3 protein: CASTSRGTPNYGYTF
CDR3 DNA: TGCGCCAGCACCTCGAGGGGGACCCCTAACTATGGCTACACCTTC

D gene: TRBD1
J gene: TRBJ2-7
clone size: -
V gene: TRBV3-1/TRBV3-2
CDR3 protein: CASSQLSGQGSEQYF
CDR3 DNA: TGTGCCAGCAGCCAACTGTCGGGACAGGGCTCCGAGCAGTACTTC

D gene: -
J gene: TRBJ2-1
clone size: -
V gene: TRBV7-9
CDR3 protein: CASSRMSGRNNEQFF
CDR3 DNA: TGTGCCAGCAGTCGTATGTCCGGAAGGAACAATGAGCAGTTCTTC

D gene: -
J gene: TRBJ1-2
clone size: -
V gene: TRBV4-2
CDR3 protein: CASSLAAGGMRDYGYTF
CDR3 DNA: TGTGCCAGCAGCCTCGCGGCAGGTGGGATGAGAGACTATGGCTACACCTTC

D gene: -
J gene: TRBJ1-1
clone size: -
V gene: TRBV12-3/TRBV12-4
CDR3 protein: CASSFDSYTEAFF
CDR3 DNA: TGTGCCAGCAGTTTTGACAGCTACACTGAAGCTTTCTTT

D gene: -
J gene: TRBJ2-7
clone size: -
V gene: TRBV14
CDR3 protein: CASSLMGGLRYEQYF
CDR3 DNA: TGTGCCAGCAGCCTCATGGGGGGCCTTCGCTACGAGCAGTACTTC

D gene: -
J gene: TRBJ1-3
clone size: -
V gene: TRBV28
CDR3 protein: CASSSGDGNTIYF
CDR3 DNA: TGTGCCAGCAGTTCAGGGGATGGAAACACCATATATTTT

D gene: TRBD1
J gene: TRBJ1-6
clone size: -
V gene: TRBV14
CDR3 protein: CASSPRTGTNSPLHF
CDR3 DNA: TGTGCCAGCAGTCCTCGGACAGGGACGAATTCACCCCTCCACTTT

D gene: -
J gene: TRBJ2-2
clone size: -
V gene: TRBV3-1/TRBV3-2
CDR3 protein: CASLNRRQNTGELFF
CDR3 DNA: TGTGCCAGCTTGAACCGACGGCAAAACACCGGGGAGCTGTTTTTT

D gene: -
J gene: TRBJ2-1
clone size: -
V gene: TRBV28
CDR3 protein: CASSLTGDSNEQFF
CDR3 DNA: TGTGCCAGCAGTTTAACGGGGGATTCTAATGAGCAGTTCTTC

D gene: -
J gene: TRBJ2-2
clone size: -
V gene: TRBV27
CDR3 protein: CASSFLMGTGELFF
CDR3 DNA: TGTGCCAGCAGCTTCCTAATGGGCACCGGGGAGCTGTTTTTT

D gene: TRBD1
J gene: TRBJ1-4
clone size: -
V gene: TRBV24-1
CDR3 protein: CATSDATGGGEKLFF
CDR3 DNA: TGTGCCACCAGTGACGCGACAGGGGGCGGTGAAAAACTGTTTTTT

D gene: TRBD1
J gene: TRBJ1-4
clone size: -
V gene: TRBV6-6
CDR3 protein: CASSYWTGGDEKLFF
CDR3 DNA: TGTGCCAGCAGTTACTGGACAGGGGGTGATGAAAAACTGTTTTTT

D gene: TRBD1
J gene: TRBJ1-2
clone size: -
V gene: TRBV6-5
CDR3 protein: CASSPGTAHNYGYTF
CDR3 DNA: TGTGCCAGCAGTCCCGGGACAGCCCATAACTATGGCTACACCTTC

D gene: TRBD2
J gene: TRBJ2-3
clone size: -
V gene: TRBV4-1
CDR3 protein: CASSLSGLAGGSDTQYF
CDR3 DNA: TGCGCCAGCAGCCTAAGTGGGCTAGCGGGGGGCTCAGATACGCAGTATTTT

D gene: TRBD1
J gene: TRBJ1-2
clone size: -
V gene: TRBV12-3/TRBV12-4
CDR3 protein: CASSTGGDRGYTF
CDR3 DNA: TGTGCCAGCTCGACAGGGGGTGATCGAGGCTACACCTTC

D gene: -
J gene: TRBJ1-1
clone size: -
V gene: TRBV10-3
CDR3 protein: CAIKKTDVNTEAFF
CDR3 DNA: TGTGCCATCAAGAAGACAGACGTGAACACTGAAGCTTTCTTT

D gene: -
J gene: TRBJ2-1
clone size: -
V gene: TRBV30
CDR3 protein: CAWTAGQLSSYNEQFF
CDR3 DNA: TGTGCCTGGACGGCGGGTCAATTGAGCTCCTACAATGAGCAGTTCTTC

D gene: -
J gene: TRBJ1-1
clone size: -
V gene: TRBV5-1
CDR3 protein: CASSLGTGSEAFF
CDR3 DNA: TGCGCCAGCAGCTTGGGTACAGGGTCTGAAGCTTTCTTT

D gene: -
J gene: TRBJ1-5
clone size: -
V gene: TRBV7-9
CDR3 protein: CASSFGQYPNQPQHF
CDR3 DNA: TGTGCCAGCAGCTTCGGACAGTACCCAAATCAGCCCCAGCATTTT

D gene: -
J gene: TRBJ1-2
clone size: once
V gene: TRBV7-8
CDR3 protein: CASSFSGTVQANYGYTF
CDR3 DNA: TGTGCCAGCAGCTTCTCGGGTACTGTTCAGGCTAACTATGGCTACACCTTC

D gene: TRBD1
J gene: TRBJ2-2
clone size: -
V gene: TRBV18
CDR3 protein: CASSPPGQGRTGELLF
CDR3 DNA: TGTGCCAGCTCACCACCGGGACAGGGACGCACCGGGGAGCTGCTTTTT

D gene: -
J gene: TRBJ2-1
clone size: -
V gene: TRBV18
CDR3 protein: CASSPSGGGNNEQFF
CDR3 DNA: TGTGCCAGCTCACCGTCTGGGGGCGGGAACAATGAGCAGTTCTTC

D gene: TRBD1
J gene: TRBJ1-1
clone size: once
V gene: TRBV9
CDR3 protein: CASSVGGTAEALSF
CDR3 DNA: TGTGCCAGCAGCGTAGGGGGGACAGCCGAGGCTCTTTCCTTT

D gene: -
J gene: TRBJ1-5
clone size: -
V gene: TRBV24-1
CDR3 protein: CATGTGWGFQPQHF
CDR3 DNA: TGTGCCACCGGTACAGGGTGGGGTTTTCAGCCCCAGCATTTT

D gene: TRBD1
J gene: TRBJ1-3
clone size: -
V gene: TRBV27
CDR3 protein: CASSSTPGGSGGNTIYF
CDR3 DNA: TGTGCCAGCAGTTCAACACCAGGGGGCTCGGGTGGAAACACCATATATTTT

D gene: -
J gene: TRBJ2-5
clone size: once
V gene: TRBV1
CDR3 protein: CTSSQDYGGDSRETQYF
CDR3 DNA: TGCACCAGCAGCCAAGATTACGGAGGGGACTCTCGGGAGACCCAGTACTTC

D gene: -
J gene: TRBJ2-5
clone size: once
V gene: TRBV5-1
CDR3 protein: CASSLVRQGQGGTQYF
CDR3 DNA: TGCGCCAGCAGCTTGGTACGGCAGGGTCAAGGAGGGACCCAGTACTTC

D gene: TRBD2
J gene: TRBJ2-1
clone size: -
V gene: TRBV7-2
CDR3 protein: CASSLGGGTSYNEQFF
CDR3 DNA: TGTGCCAGCAGCTTAGGCGGGGGGACCTCCTACAATGAGCAGTTCTTC

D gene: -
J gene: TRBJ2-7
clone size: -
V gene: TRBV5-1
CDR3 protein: CASSQQNSHEQYF
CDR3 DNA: TGCGCCAGCAGCCAACAGAATTCCCACGAGCAGTACTTC

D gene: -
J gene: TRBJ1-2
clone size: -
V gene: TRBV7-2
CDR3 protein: CASSPRVGLFFGGYTF
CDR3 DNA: TGTGCCAGCAGCCCACGGGTTGGCCTCTTTTTTGGGGGCTACACCTTC

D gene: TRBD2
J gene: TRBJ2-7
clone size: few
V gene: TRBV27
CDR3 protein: CASSLSPSGPYEQYF
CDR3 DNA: TGTGCCAGCAGTTTATCGCCTAGCGGGCCCTACGAGCAGTACTTC

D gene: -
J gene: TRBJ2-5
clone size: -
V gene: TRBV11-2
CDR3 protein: CASSLGTGPLFGQETQYF
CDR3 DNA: TGTGCCAGCAGCTTAGGGACTGGACCCCTGTTCGGCCAAGAGACCCAGTACTTC

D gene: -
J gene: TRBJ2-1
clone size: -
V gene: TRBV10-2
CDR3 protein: CASTLGGAVEQFF
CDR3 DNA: TGCGCCAGCACCTTGGGGGGGGCTGTTGAGCAGTTCTTC

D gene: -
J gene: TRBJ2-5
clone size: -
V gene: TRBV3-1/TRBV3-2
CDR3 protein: CASSQDRLADRETQYF
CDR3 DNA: TGTGCCAGCAGCCAAGATCGGCTAGCGGACAGGGAGACCCAGTACTTC

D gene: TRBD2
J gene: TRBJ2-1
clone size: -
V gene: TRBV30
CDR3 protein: CAWSGVAGGRAYNEQFF
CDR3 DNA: TGTGCCTGGAGTGGCGTAGCGGGAGGGAGAGCCTACAATGAGCAGTTCTTC

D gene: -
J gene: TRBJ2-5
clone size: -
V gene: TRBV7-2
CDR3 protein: CASSSVGGQETQYF
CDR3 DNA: TGTGCCAGCAGCTCAGTCGGGGGTCAAGAGACCCAGTACTTC

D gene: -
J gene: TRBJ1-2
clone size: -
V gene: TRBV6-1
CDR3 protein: CASSEALAGVYGYTF
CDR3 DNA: TGTGCCAGCAGTGAAGCGTTGGCAGGTGTCTATGGCTACACCTTC

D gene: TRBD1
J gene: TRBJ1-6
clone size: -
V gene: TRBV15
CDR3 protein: CATSRGTPGQGSRRNSPLHF
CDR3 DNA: TGTGCCACCAGCAGAGGGACTCCGGGACAGGGATCGAGGCGAAATTCACCCCTCCACTTT

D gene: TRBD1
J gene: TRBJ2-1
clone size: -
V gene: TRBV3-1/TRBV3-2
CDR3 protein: CASSFRDRGLYNEQFF
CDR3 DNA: TGTGCCAGCAGCTTCAGGGACAGGGGGCTTTACAATGAGCAGTTCTTC

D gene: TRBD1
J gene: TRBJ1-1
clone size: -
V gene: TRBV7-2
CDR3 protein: CASRAGTGRTAFF
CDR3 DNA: TGTGCCAGCAGGGCCGGGACAGGGAGAACAGCTTTCTTT

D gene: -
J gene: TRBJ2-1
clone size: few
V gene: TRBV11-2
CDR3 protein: CASSLVGGFVNEQFF
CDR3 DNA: TGTGCCAGCAGCTTAGTTGGGGGTTTTGTCAATGAGCAGTTCTTC

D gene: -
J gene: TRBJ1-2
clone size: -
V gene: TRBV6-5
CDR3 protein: CASDTGTGGYTF
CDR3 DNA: TGTGCCAGCGATACAGGGACCGGCGGCTACACCTTC

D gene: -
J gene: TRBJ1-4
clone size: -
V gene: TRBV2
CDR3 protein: CASNAGGSHEKLFF
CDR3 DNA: TGTGCCAGCAACGCTGGGGGAAGTCATGAAAAACTGTTTTTT

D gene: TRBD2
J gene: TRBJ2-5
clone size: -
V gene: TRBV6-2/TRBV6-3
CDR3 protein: CASSPNPSGRGETQYF
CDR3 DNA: TGTGCCAGCAGCCCTAACCCTAGCGGGAGGGGAGAGACCCAGTACTTC

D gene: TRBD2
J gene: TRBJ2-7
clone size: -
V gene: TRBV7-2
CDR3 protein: CASSLASGSLSYEQYF
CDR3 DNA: TGTGCCAGCAGCTTAGCGAGCGGGAGCCTCTCCTACGAGCAGTACTTC

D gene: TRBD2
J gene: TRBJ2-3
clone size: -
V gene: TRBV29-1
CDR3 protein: CSVKGESSGSTDTQYF
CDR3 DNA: TGCAGCGTAAAAGGGGAGTCTAGCGGGAGCACAGATACGCAGTATTTT

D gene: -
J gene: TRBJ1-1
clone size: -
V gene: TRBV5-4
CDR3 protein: CASSLLGGGEAFF
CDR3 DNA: TGTGCCAGCAGCCTCCTGGGGGGGGGCGAAGCTTTCTTT

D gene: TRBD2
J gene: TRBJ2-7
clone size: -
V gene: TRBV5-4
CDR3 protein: CASSPPGTSGRTYEQYF
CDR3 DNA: TGTGCCAGCAGCCCCCCCGGGACTAGCGGGAGGACCTACGAGCAGTACTTC

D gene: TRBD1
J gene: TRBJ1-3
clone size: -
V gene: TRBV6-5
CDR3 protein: CASSRTGGGNTIYF
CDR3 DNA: TGTGCCAGCAGTCGGACAGGGGGGGGAAACACCATATATTTT

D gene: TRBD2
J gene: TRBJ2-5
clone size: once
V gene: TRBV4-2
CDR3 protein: CASSQEGTSGGAGTQYF
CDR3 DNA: TGTGCCAGCAGCCAAGAAGGGACTAGCGGGGGGGCCGGGACCCAGTACTTC

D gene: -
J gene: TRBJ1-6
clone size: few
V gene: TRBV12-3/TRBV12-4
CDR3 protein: CASSFGIRSPLHF
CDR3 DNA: TGTGCCAGCAGTTTTGGGATTCGGTCACCCCTCCACTTT